One sample yielded the 16 T cell receptor beta chains listed below, sequenced in a study of cytomegalovirus exposure and HLA in healthy donors (dated 2017 in TCRdb). The library was produced with the immunoSEQ multiplex PCR assay. A mixture of 60 forward primers for TCR Vbeta segments and 13 reverse primers for TCR Jbeta segments was used in the multiplex PCR. TCRdb took this table from immuneACCESS and kept in-frame rearrangements with V and J called. Such tables lack part of the clones; where checked against another copy, unresolved V genes explain under half of the gap, and the rest is unexplained. The sample table lists about 160,000 clones, 75% to 90% of them with a count of one. The top ten clonotypes cover approximately 4.5% of the sample. Sequencing used PBMCs. The source is a young man in good health and CMV-seronegative.

The DNA for the CDR3 is TGTGCCTGGAGTGGGGGGGACGGTCAGCCCCAGCATTTT. The encoded protein is CAWSGGDGQPQHF. The J gene is TRBJ1-5, the V gene TRBV30, with D maybe TRBD1 (5 bases). This CDR3 has 13 residues. Trimming took 1 base from V and 6 from J, leaving 10 bases between them. Germline CDR1 and CDR2: GTSNPN and SVGIG (reference sequence).

The chain joins TRBV9 to TRBJ2-2, with D possibly being TRBD1 (5 bases). V shed 0 bases and J shed 4 bases, with 19 bases lying between them. CDR3 size: 18 residues. Per the germline V gene, CDR1 is SGDLS and CDR2 is YYNGEE. CDR3: CASSVGQYRYSGTGELFF. In nucleotides, the CDR3 is TGTGCCAGCAGCGTAGGCCAGTACAGGTACTCAGGCACCGGGGAGCTGTTTTTT.

A few counts support this clone. This chain connects TRBV7-9 to TRBJ2-1, with D unclear. The CDR3 is made up of 12 amino acids. The germline V gene encodes CDR1 SEHNR and CDR2 FQNEAQ (reference sequence). V dropped 7 bases and J dropped 7 bases, with 11 bases sitting between them. CDR3 region: CASTGDGNEQFF. CDR3 bases: TGTGCCAGCACCGGAGATGGGAATGAGCAGTTCTTC.

The chain links TRBV5-4 to TRBJ1-5; a possible D gene is TRBD1 (5 bases). V was clipped by 8 bases and J by 3 bases, with 12 bases between them. CDR3 size: 13 residues. CDR1 is SGHNT and CDR2 is YYREEE in the germline V gene (reference sequence). CDR3 sequence: CARPRQHNQPQHF. CDR3 nucleotide sequence: TGTGCCAGACCTAGACAGCACAATCAGCCCCAGCATTTT.

The chain combines TRBV5-5 with TRBJ1-1; 7 bases are a match to TRBD1. The CDR3 is 14 residues long. The V and J ends lost 4 bases and 5 bases, in that order; junction bases with no gene match: 8. The germline CDR1 and CDR2 sequences are SGHKS and YYEKEE (reference sequence). The DNA for the CDR3 is TGTGCCAGCAGCAGGGGGGCAGGGGGGACTGAAGCTTTCTTT. Translating gives CASSRGAGGTEAFF.

The DNA of the CDR3 is TGTGCCAGCAGCTTCAGGGTAGGGCCCCAGCATTTT. Translating it yields CASSFRVGPQHF. The chain joins TRBV28 to TRBJ1-5; D is perhaps TRBD1 (5 bases). Germline lookup yields CDR1 MDHEN and CDR2 SYDVKM. The CDR3 has 12 residues. V lost 6 bases and J 9 bases, leaving 12 bases between the germline ends. Drawing the rest from reference TRBV28 and TRBJ1-5, the complete variable domain is DVKVTQSSRYLVKRTGEKVFLECVQDMDHENMFWYRQDPGLGLRLIYFSYDVKMKEKGDIPEGYSVSREKKERFSLILESASTNQTSMYLCASSFRVGPQHFGDGTRLSIL.

The rearrangement links TRBV2 to TRBJ1-1, with TRBD1 matching over 7 bases. The CDR3 is 14 residues long. The V segment lost 6 bases and the J segment 9 bases; nucleotides outside the gene matches: 13. In germline, CDR1 is SNHLY, CDR2 FYNNEI. The CDR3, as DNA: TGTGCCAGCAGCGTACAGGGACAGACTCCGAAAGCTTTCTTT. This sequence encodes CASSVQGQTPKAFF.

The J gene is TRBJ2-1, the V gene TRBV29-1; a weak D match, TRBD2 (6 bases). This CDR3 is built from 11 residues. Germline CDR1 reads SQVTM; CDR2 reads ANQGSEA. V was cut by 7 bases and J by 7 bases, with 11 bases left in between. CDR3 sequence: CSGARGNEQFF. DNA of the CDR3: TGCAGCGGAGCACGGGGGAATGAGCAGTTCTTC.

V is TRBV6-6 and J is TRBJ1-2; the match to TRBD1 covers 10 bases. This CDR3 is built from 12 residues. The germline CDR1 and CDR2 sequences are MNHNY and SVGAGI (reference sequence). Trimming cost V 6 bases and J 8 bases; bases outside gene matches: 3. CDR3 DNA: TGTGCCAGCAGGACAGGGGGCGACGGCTACACCTTC. Protein sequence: CASRTGGDGYTF.

The rearrangement joins TRBV29-1 to TRBJ1-1; D is uncertain. Per germline, CDR1 SQVTM and CDR2 ANQGSEA. The CDR3 runs 12 residues. Trimming stripped 3 bases from V and 3 bases from J, with 8 bases between. The DNA of the CDR3 is TGCAGCGTTGATCCGGGGTACACTGAAGCTTTCTTT. It codes for CSVDPGYTEAFF.

This clone appeared once. The chain employs TRBV27 and TRBJ2-3, with TRBD1 identical over 7 bases. The germline V gene encodes CDR1 MNHEY and CDR2 SMNVEV (reference sequence). The CDR3 is made up of 14 amino acids. V lost 7 bases to trimming and J lost 5 bases; unmatched junction nucleotides: 9. This CDR3 is CASTPDRFRDTQYF. Here the CDR3 DNA reads TGTGCCAGCACCCCGGACAGGTTTCGAGATACGCAGTATTTT.

This clone showed up just once. This rearrangement joins TRBV11-2 to TRBJ1-1; TRBD1 might be the D (5 bases). CDR1 is SGHAT and CDR2 is FQNNGV in the germline V gene. The CDR3 has 16 amino acids. With 1 base removed from V and 1 base from J, the gap between germline ends came to 13 bases. CDR3 nucleotide sequence: TGTGCCAGCAGCTTAGGTCGGGGGGGGAGGAACACTGAAGCTTTCTTT. Translating gives CASSLGRGGRNTEAFF.

V usage is TRBV5-6 and J usage is TRBJ2-2; D remains ambiguous. There are 13 residues in the CDR3. V gave up 4 bases and J gave up 10 bases, with 14 bases separating them. In germline, CDR1 is SGHDT, CDR2 YYEEEE. The CDR3 DNA is TGTGCCAGCAGCCTACTCCCTTTGGTGGAGCTGTTTTTT. Translated, it gives CASSLLPLVELFF. Full variable domain (remainder filled in from reference TRBV5-6 and TRBJ2-2): DAGVTQSPTHLIKTRGQQVTLRCSPKSGHDTVSWYQQALGQGPQFIFQYYEEEERQRGNFPDRFSGHQFPNYSSELNVNALLLGDSALYLCASSLLPLVELFFGEGSRLTVL.

The chain employs TRBV28 and TRBJ1-2; 10 bases are shared with TRBD1. CDR3 length: 16 amino acids. CDR1 is MDHEN and CDR2 is SYDVKM in the germline V gene. J was trimmed by 4 bases and V by 5 bases; bases with no gene match: 10. CDR3 DNA sequence: TGTGCCAGCAGTCCATGGGGGACAGGGGAGGGCTATGGCTACACCTTC. Translation: CASSPWGTGEGYGYTF.

This clone was seen once. V and J are TRBV27 and TRBJ1-1; 9 positions agree with TRBD1. The V gene end was trimmed by 8 bases and the J gene end by 0 bases; junction bases not matched to a gene: 13. CDR3 length: 17 amino acids. Germline V gene lookup returns CDR1 MNHEY and CDR2 SMNVEV (reference sequence). The CDR3 bases are TGTGCCAGCTTACGAACCGGGACAGGGTACATGAACACTGAAGCTTTCTTT. It codes for CASLRTGTGYMNTEAFF.

The chain links TRBV5-4 to TRBJ2-3; D is ambiguous. The V gene lost 0 bases and the J gene lost 0 bases, with 5 bases spanning the gap. Per the germline V gene, CDR1 is SGHNT and CDR2 is YYREEE (reference sequence). CDR3 size: 14 residues. CDR3 in DNA: TGTGCCAGCAGCTTGGGTACTAGCACAGATACGCAGTATTTT. It specifies CASSLGTSTDTQYF.